This TCR beta chain was sequenced during a study of molecular identifiers for immune sequencing clone quantification (dated by TCRdb to the late 2010s). Regarding the research as a whole: For a replicate experiment, RNA from roughly 21,000 or 96,000 naive CD8 T cells was divided into five aliquots, and four of the five aliquots were sequenced. This methods study used CD8 T cells to benchmark TCR RNA copy counting and molecular-identifier clustering-based TCR repertoire sequencing (MIDCIRS).

In this sample, this clonotype turned up many times. Its antigen remains undetermined. No base quality information exists; no much larger clone differs at one position. From cysteine to phenylalanine, the CDR3 is 13 amino acids long. Just CDR3 DNA is preserved here, 39 bases in frame from base 1. The V end loses 6 bases and the J end loses 6 bases, and a stretch of 15 bases separates them. In the germline V gene, CDR1 corresponds to MDHEN and CDR2 to SYDVKM. Libraries were built with PCR. The run used an Illumina HiSeq 4000. Bulk TCR libraries were generated as previously described, with the TCR primers listed in Table S5 used. Total RNA was purified with the Qiagen AllPrep DNA/RNA kit. Reads from multiple sequencing runs of the same library were pooled before analysis. Per the source publication's procedure: Only reads with exact TCR constant sequence were kept, trimmed to 150 nt, and grouped by their 12-nt molecular barcodes. Within each barcode group, reads were sub-clustered at a 15% Levenshtein threshold, and quality-weighted consensus sequences were built per RNA molecule. Non-functional sequences were discarded, and so were lower-count sequences lying one edit away from another sequence. Barcode sub-clusters with fewer than 20% of the maximum read count were removed, based on fitting two negative binomial distributions. TCRdb ran its own pipeline on the public reads, namely fastp trimming at Q25 and MiXCR clone calling, and kept in-frame beta chains. When rows share a CDR3 protein, they turn into one entry using the most common DNA and genes. The V and J calls and clone size come from TCRdb's table, not from the authors' own analysis. Across this sample there are over 600,000 distinct CDR3 sequences, with about 20% seen only once. Roughly 0.85% of the sample is in the top ten clones.

Naive CD8 T cell libraries were made from roughly 18,000 to 920,000 sorted cells using 10%, 30% or 50% of purified RNA. Naive CD8 T cells were FACS-sorted as CD8+CD4-CCR7+CD45RA+ on a BD FACSAria II into RLT Plus buffer. Detection sensitivity was tested by spiking Jurkat RNA equal to ten TCR copies' worth into samples containing about 20,000-1,000,000 naive CD8 T cells. Enrichment of CD8 T cells was done with RosetteSep CD8+ T Cell Enrichment Cocktail plus Ficoll-Paque, and ACK red cell lysis came afterward. What the study reported, not specific to this receptor: Modeling indicated approximately 3.2 TCR RNA copies recovered per cell, compared with around 11 by digital PCR, which implies a capture efficiency of approximately 30%. In CMV-specific effector cells, clones with more than 20 RNA copies contained over 99% of molecules, whereas in naive cells such clones contained under 1% of molecules. When barcode sub-clustering was left out, chimeric consensus sequences inflated TCR diversity, with chimeras reaching as high as 47%. Spiked-in Jurkat TCR RNA (10 copies' worth), which is not part of the donor repertoire, was contained in the naive libraries. Highly expanded clone sizes could be underestimated because identical TCR molecules may share a barcode. A single cell's worth of spiked-in Jurkat TCR RNA was reported detectable even among around 970,000 naive CD8 T cells.

The sequence derives from a human donor in good health. Some libraries in this study had Jurkat cell RNA spiked in. Recombination connected TRBV28 to TRBJ2-7; the D segment could be TRBD2, given 6 matching bases. The sequencing sample was made of naive CD8+ T cells from blood, with Jurkat cell RNA spiked in. This specimen's cell subset or site label, per the study, means: FACS-sorted CD8+CD4-CCR7+CD45RA+ naive T cells. The CDR3 region: CASSHPGLPEQYF. The bases read TGTGCCAGCAGCCATCCGGGACTTCCCGAGCAGTACTTC.